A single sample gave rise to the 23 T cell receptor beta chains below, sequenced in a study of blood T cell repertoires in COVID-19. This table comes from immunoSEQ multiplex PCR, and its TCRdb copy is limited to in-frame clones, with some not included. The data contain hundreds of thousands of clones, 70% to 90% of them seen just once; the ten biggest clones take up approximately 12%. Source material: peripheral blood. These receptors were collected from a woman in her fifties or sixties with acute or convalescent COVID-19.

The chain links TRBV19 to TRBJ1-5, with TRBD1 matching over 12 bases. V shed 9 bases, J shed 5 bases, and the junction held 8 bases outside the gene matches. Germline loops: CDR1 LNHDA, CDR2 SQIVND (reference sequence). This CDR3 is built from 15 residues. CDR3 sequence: CASVPGQGAYQPQHF. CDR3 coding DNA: TGTGCCAGCGTGCCGGGACAGGGGGCTTATCAGCCCCAGCATTTT.

The CDR3 DNA is TGTGCCAGCAGCGTAGGCGGGACAGGGCTTTACGAGCAGTACTTC. It specifies CASSVGGTGLYEQYF. J is TRBJ2-7 and V is TRBV9; 9 nucleotides agree with TRBD1. With 0 bases clipped from V and 4 bases from J, the junction kept 5 bases outside the gene matches. The CDR3 is 15 amino acids. From germline, CDR1 is SGDLS and CDR2 YYNGEE.

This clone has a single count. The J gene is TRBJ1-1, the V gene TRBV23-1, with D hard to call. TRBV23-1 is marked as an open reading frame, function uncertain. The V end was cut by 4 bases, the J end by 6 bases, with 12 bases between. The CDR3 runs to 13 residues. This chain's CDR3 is CASSLTLEAEAFF. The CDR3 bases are TGCGCCAGCAGTCTCACTTTAGAGGCTGAAGCTTTCTTT.

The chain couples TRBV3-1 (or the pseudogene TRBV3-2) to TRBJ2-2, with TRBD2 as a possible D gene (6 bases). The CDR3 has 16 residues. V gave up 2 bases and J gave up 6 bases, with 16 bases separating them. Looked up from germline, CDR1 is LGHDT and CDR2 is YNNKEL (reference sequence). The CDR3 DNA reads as TGTGCCAGCAGCCAATGGGACTGGTCTAGGCCCGGGGAGCTGTTTTTT. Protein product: CASSQWDWSRPGELFF.

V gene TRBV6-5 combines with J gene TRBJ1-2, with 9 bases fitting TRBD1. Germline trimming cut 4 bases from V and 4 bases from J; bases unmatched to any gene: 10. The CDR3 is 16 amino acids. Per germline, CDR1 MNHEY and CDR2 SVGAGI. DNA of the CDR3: TGTGCCAGCAGTTCAACACCGGGACAGGGATCCTATGGCTACACCTTC. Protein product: CASSSTPGQGSYGYTF.

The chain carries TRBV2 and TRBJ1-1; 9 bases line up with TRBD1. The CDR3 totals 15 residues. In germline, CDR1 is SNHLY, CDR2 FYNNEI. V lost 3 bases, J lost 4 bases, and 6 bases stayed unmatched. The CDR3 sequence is CASSEGTGLATEAFF. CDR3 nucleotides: TGTGCCAGCAGTGAGGGGACAGGGCTGGCCACTGAAGCTTTCTTT.

CDR3 region: CSVTGGGEKLFF. DNA of the CDR3: TGCAGCGTTACAGGGGGGGGAGAAAAACTGTTTTTT. J is TRBJ1-4 and V is TRBV29-1; TRBD1 aligns across 8 bases. The germline CDR1 and CDR2 sequences are SQVTM and ANQGSEA. J lost 8 bases, V lost 5 bases, and 4 bases had no gene match. CDR3 length: 12 residues.

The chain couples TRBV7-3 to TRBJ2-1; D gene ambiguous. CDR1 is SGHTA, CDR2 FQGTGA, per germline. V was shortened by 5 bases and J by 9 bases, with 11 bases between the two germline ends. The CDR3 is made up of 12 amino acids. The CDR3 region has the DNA TGTGCCAGCAGCCTCACTATAGGTGAGCAGTTCTTC. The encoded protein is CASSLTIGEQFF.

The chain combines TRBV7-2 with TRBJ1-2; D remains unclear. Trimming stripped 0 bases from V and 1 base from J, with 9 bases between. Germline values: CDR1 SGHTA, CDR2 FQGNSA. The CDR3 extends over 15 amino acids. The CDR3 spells CASSLATGVNYGYTF. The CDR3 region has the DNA TGTGCCAGCAGCTTAGCGACGGGTGTTAACTATGGCTACACCTTC.

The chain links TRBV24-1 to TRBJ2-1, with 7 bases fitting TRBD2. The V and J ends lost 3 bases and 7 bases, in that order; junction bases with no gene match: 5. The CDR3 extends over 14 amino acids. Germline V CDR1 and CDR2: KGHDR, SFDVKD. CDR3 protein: CATSDTRGGNEQFF. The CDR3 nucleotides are TGTGCCACCAGTGATACGAGGGGAGGGAATGAGCAGTTCTTC.

CDR3 coding DNA: TGTGCTAGTGGTTTGAACCCGGACAGGGCTAACTCCTACGAGCAGTACTTC. Translation gives CASGLNPDRANSYEQYF. The chain recombines TRBV12-5 with TRBJ2-7, with 8 bases matching TRBD1. Germline lookup yields CDR1 LGHNT and CDR2 FRNRAP. The CDR3 is 17 residues long. V gave up 2 bases and J gave up 0 bases; unmatched junction bases: 9.

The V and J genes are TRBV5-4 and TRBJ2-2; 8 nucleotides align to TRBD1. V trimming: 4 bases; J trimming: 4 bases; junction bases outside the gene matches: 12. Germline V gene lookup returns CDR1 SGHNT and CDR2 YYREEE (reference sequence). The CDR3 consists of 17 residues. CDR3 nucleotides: TGTGCCAGCAGCCACCCCGGACAGGGACGAGGCACCGGGGAGCTGTTTTTT. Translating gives CASSHPGQGRGTGELFF.

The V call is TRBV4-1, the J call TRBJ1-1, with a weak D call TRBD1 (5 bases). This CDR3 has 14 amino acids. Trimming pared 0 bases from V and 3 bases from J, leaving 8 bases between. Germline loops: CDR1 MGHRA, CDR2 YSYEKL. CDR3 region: CASSQEPGHTEAFF. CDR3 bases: TGCGCCAGCAGCCAAGAGCCAGGGCACACTGAAGCTTTCTTT.

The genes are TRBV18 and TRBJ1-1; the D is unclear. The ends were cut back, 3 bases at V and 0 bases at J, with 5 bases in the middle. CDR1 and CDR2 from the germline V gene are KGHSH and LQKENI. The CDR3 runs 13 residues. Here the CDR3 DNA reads TGTGCCAGCTCACCCCAGATGAACACTGAAGCTTTCTTT. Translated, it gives CASSPQMNTEAFF.

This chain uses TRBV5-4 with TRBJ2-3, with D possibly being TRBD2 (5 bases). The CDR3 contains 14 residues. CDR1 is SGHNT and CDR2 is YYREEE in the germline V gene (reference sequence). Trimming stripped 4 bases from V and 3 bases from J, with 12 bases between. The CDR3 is CASSLRGGTDTQYF. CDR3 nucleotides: TGTGCCAGCAGCCTCCGGGGTGGGACAGATACGCAGTATTTT.

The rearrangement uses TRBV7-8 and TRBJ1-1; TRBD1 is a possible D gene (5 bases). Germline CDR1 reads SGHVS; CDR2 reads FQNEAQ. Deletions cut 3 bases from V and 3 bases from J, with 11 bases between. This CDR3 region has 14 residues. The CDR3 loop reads CASSFPGGDTEAFF. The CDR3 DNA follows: TGTGCCAGCAGCTTCCCCGGGGGTGACACTGAAGCTTTCTTT.

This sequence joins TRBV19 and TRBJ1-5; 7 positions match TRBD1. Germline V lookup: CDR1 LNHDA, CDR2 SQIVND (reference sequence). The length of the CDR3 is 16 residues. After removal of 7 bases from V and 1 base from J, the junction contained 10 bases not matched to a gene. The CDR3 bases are TGTGCCAGTAACCCCCTGGACAGGTCAAGCAATCAGCCCCAGCATTTT. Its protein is CASNPLDRSSNQPQHF.

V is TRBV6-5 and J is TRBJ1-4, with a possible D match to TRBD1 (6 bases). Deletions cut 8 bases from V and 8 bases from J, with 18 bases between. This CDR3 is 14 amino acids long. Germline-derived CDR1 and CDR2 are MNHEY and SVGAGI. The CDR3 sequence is CASCAGRGWEKLFF. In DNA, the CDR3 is TGTGCCAGCTGCGCAGGCAGGGGTTGGGAAAAACTGTTTTTT.

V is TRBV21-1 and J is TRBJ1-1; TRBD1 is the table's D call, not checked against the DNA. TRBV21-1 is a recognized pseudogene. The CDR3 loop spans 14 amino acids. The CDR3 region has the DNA TGTGCCAGCCCTAGAGAGGGGGCTATCACTGAAGCTTTCTTT. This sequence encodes CASPREGAITEAFF.

The CDR3 DNA is TGTGCCAGCAGCAGGTCAAATGGTCTAGCCGGGGAGCTGTTTTTT. Residues: CASSRSNGLAGELFF. The chain employs TRBV7-2 and TRBJ2-2; no clear D gene. Germline V gene sequence: CDR1 SGHTA, CDR2 FQGNSA. The CDR3 has 15 residues. V shed 5 bases and J shed 6 bases, with 16 bases lying between them.

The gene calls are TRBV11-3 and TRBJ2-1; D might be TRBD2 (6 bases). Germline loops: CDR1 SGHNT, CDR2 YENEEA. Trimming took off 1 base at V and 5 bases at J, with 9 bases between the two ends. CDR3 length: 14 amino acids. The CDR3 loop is CASSLGLDNNEQFF. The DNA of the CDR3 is TGTGCCAGCAGCTTAGGACTAGATAACAATGAGCAGTTCTTC. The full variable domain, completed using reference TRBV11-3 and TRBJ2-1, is EAGVVQSPRYKIIEKKQPVAFWCNPISGHNTLYWYLQNLGQGPELLIRYENEEAVDDSQLPKDRFSAERLKGVDSTLKIQPAELGDSAVYLCASSLGLDNNEQFFGPGTRLTVL.

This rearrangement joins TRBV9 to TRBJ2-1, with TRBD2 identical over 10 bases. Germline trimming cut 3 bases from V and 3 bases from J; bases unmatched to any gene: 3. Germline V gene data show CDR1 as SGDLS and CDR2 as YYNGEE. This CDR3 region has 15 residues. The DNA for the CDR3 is TGTGCCAGCAGCGAGGTAGCGGGGGGCTACAATGAGCAGTTCTTC. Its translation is CASSEVAGGYNEQFF.

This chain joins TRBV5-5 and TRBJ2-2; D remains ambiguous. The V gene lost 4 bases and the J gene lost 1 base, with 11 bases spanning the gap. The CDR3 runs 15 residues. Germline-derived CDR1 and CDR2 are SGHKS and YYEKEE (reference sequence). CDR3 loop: CASSPTPLNTGELFF. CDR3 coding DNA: TGTGCCAGCAGCCCCACACCTTTGAACACCGGGGAGCTGTTTTTT.